Listed below are T cell receptor beta chains from one sample, sequenced in a study of cytomegalovirus exposure and HLA in healthy donors. Only in-frame clones appear in the TCRdb table, and some are missing; sequencing was by immunoSEQ multiplex PCR. This table holds 91,000 or so clones, around three quarters found once. Sequenced sample: PBMCs. Receptors were obtained from a man aged 25-45 years in good health and CMV-seropositive. CDR3s include the opening cysteine and the closing phenylalanine or tryptophan. Fields, in order: CDR3 protein, CDR3 DNA, D gene, J gene, V gene, clone size. The D gene is left open where the match is weak. Clone size is shown for a subset of rows, as once, few, many or a class of expanded clone.

CASSSYSTTNEKLFF TGTGCCAGCAGCTCCTACAGCACAACTAATGAAAAACTGTTTTTT NA TRBJ1-4 TRBV5-6 once
CASQRQFNEKLFF TGTGCCAGTCAACGACAGTTTAATGAAAAACTGTTTTTT NA TRBJ1-4 TRBV6-1 few
CASSVKQYTGELFF TGTGCCAGCAGCGTAAAACAGTACACCGGGGAGCTGTTTTTT NA TRBJ2-2 TRBV9 NA
CASSPLARDSNQPQHF TGCGCCAGCAGCCCGCTGGCGAGGGATAGCAATCAGCCCCAGCATTTT NA TRBJ1-5 TRBV5-1 few
CASSPRGIYEQFF TGTGCCAGCAGTCCGAGGGGGATATATGAGCAGTTCTTC NA TRBJ2-1 TRBV28 few
CASSTDRGPTNEKLFF TGTGCCAGCAGCACCGACAGGGGCCCAACTAATGAAAAACTGTTTTTT TRBD1 TRBJ1-4 TRBV7-9 few
CASTADGRETQYF TGCGCCAGCACTGCGGATGGGAGAGAGACCCAGTACTTC NA TRBJ2-5 TRBV5-1 NA
CASSATTGAKGTQYF TGTGCCAGCAGCGCTACGACAGGGGCCAAGGGGACCCAGTACTTC TRBD1 TRBJ2-5 TRBV5-8 few
CASRVEGAYNEQFF TGCGCCAGCAGAGTTGAGGGGGCCTACAATGAGCAGTTCTTC NA TRBJ2-1 TRBV5-1 few
CASSLIGGRNEQFF TGTGCCAGCAGCTTAATAGGTGGGCGCAATGAGCAGTTCTTC NA TRBJ2-1 TRBV7-3 NA
CASSVEVSYYGYTF TGTGCCAGCAGTGTAGAGGTGTCGTACTATGGCTACACCTTC NA TRBJ1-2 TRBV2 NA
CASSEAGDYYEQYF TGTGCCAGCAGTGAGGCAGGGGACTACTACGAGCAGTACTTC NA TRBJ2-7 TRBV25-1 few
CASKGGTLGPQHF TGTGCCAGCAAGGGAGGGACCTTGGGGCCCCAGCATTTT NA TRBJ1-5 TRBV6-6 once
CASSQAEGSPLHF TGCGCCAGCAGCCAAGCAGAGGGTTCACCCCTCCACTTT NA TRBJ1-6 TRBV4-3 few
CSSRRGRITDTQYF TGCAGCTCTAGGAGGGGGCGAATCACAGATACGCAGTATTTT NA TRBJ2-3 TRBV29-1 NA
CASSRGSGHYEQYF TGTGCCAGCTCTAGGGGTAGCGGCCACTACGAGCAGTACTTC NA TRBJ2-7 TRBV7-2 few
CSVAPLAGGKYNEQFF TGCAGCGTTGCACCGCTAGCGGGAGGGAAATACAATGAGCAGTTCTTC TRBD2 TRBJ2-1 TRBV29-1 few
CASSFGLAHNNEQFF TGTGCCAGCAGCTTTGGGCTAGCGCACAACAATGAGCAGTTCTTC NA TRBJ2-1 TRBV7-3 few